The 18 T cell receptor beta chains below all came from one sample that was sequenced in a study of regulatory T cells in long-lasting Graves disease. The time point: newly diagnosed GD, antithyroid drugs for less than 3 months. There was RNA extracted from PBMCs, and the TCR library was made from it. Combining iRepertoire HTBI primers with Arm-PCR of CDR3 regions, the authors built TCR beta libraries. TCRdb re-derived calls from the multiplex PCR reads in MiXCR, one entry per CDR3 protein. Among about 440,000 distinct CDR3 sequences listed, 15% to 20% were seen once. The same specimen was also included in a second study, on T cells in Graves' hyperthyroidism and ophthalmopathy.

The source was peripheral blood mononuclear cells (PBMCs), collected at new diagnosis, from a patient treated with antithyroid drugs. All receptors come from a young woman with Graves disease.

This clonotype was found a few times. The V and J genes are TRBV5-6 and TRBJ2-2; no definite D call. V lost 5 bases and J lost 0, with 8 bases in between. The germline gives CDR1 SGHDT, CDR2 YYEEEE. This CDR3 has 14 amino acids. CDR3 residues: CASREQPNTGELFF. DNA for the CDR3: TGTGCCAGCAGAGAACAACCGAACACCGGGGAGCTGTTTTTT.

In this sample, this clonotype turned up many times. The J gene is TRBJ2-3, the V gene TRBV10-3; 8 bases agree with TRBD2. Germline V gene lookup returns CDR1 ENHRY and CDR2 SYGVKD. Losses at the gene ends were 0 bases for V and 4 bases for J; bases not matched to a gene: 9. This CDR3 contains 17 residues. The DNA of the CDR3 is TGTGCCATCAGTGAGTCGACGGGAGCGGGAGCACCAGATACGCAGTATTTT. This translates into CAISESTGAGAPDTQYF.

This chain links TRBV7-9 with TRBJ1-1; D is possibly TRBD1 (5 bases). The CDR3 is made up of 16 amino acids. Germline V gene lookup returns CDR1 SEHNR and CDR2 FQNEAQ (reference sequence). The V end lost 4 bases, the J end lost 6 bases, and 21 bases lay between the germline ends. The CDR3 DNA reads TGTGCCAGCAGCTCCACTACCACGACAGCGGGTCCTGAAGCTTTCTTT. It translates to CASSSTTTTAGPEAFF.

This clonotype was seen many times. CDR3 sequence (DNA): TGTGCCAGCAGCCCCAGACAGTCTCAAAACATTCAGTACTTC. Protein: CASSPRQSQNIQYF. V usage is TRBV7-9 and J usage is TRBJ2-4, with a weak D call TRBD1 (5 bases). This CDR3 contains 14 residues. Trimming removed 5 bases from V and 5 bases from J, with 13 bases in between. CDR1 is SEHNR and CDR2 is FQNEAQ in the germline V gene (reference sequence).

This clonotype was detected a few times. This chain connects TRBV6-2 or TRBV6-3 to TRBJ2-1, with 13 positions matching TRBD2. Germline V gene lookup returns CDR1 MNHEY and CDR2 SVGEGT. V was clipped by 2 bases and J by 7 bases; unmatched bases: 2. The CDR3 totals 15 residues. For the CDR3, the DNA is TGTGCCAGCAGTTACCGGACTAGCGGGAGAAATGAGCAGTTCTTC. Translating gives CASSYRTSGRNEQFF.

To note about this clonotype: A junction end diverges from the germline sequence, so it may reflect a read error. This chain joins TRBV7-2 and TRBJ2-5; 9 bases agree with TRBD1. In germline, CDR1 is SGHTA, CDR2 FQGNSA. This CDR3 region has 11 residues. As DNA, the CDR3 is TGTGCCAGCAGCCCCGGGACAGGGCATTCCTTC. It specifies CASSPGTGHSF. The full variable domain, completed using reference TRBV7-2 and TRBJ2-5, is GAGVSQSPSNKVTEKGKDVELRCDPISGHTALYWYRQSLGQGLEFLIYFQGNSAPDKSGLPSDRFSAERTGGSVSTLTIQRTQQEDSAVYLCASSPGTGHSFGPGTRLLVL.

This clonotype was observed many times. This chain connects TRBV28 to TRBJ2-5; unclear D gene. Germline V lookup: CDR1 MDHEN, CDR2 SYDVKM. The CDR3 is made up of 10 amino acids. V was trimmed by 6 bases and J by 5 bases, leaving 4 bases between them. This chain's CDR3 is CASSGETQYF. DNA for the CDR3: TGTGCCAGCAGCGGGGAGACCCAGTACTTC.

This clonotype was counted between two and nine times. The chain employs TRBV10-1 and TRBJ1-2; D uncertain. V shed 11 bases and J shed 0 bases, with 13 bases lying between them. The CDR3 loop spans 13 amino acids. Germline CDR1 reads WNHNN; CDR2 reads SYGVQD (reference sequence). CDR3 sequence reads: CAYNGVANYGYTF. DNA of the CDR3: TGCGCCTACAATGGGGTAGCTAACTATGGCTACACCTTC.

This clonotype was seen at least ten times. This chain uses TRBV11-2 with TRBJ1-1; no definite D call. The germline V gene encodes CDR1 SGHAT and CDR2 FQNNGV. Trimming removed 0 bases at V and 3 bases at J, with 17 bases between. The CDR3 totals 17 residues. CDR3 region: CASSLDGGAPGYTEAFF. The CDR3 DNA sequence: TGTGCCAGCAGCTTAGACGGAGGCGCGCCTGGGTACACTGAAGCTTTCTTT.

The CDR3 is CASGLNFEAFF. The CDR3 DNA sequence: TGTGCCAGCGGACTAAACTTTGAAGCTTTCTTT. This rearrangement joins TRBV25-1 to TRBJ1-1; D is ambiguous. CDR3 length equals 11 residues. V gave up 8 bases and J gave up 7 bases, with 11 bases separating them. Germline-derived CDR1 and CDR2 are MGHDK and SYGVNS.

This chain links TRBV28 with TRBJ1-2; a possible D gene is TRBD1 (5 bases). Trimming cost V 3 bases and J 7 bases, with 12 bases left between them. This CDR3 contains 13 residues. Germline CDR1 reads MDHEN; CDR2 reads SYDVKM. CDR3 sequence: CASSFGRESGYTF. As DNA, the CDR3 is TGTGCCAGCAGTTTCGGCAGGGAAAGTGGCTACACCTTC.

A few counts support this clonotype. The V call is TRBV20-1, the J call TRBJ2-4; TRBD2 matches 8 bases. The CDR3 length is 15 residues. CDR1 and CDR2 (germline): DFQATT, SNEGSKA (reference sequence). V lost 5 bases, J lost 3 bases, and 9 bases stayed unmatched. The CDR3 region has the DNA TGCAGTGCTTCAACGCCGGGGGGGGGCAAAAACATTCAGTACTTC. As protein: CSASTPGGGKNIQYF.

Worth noting for this clonotype: Germline and junction disagree at one end, which may indicate a read error. J is TRBJ2-1 and V is TRBV20-1; 11 nucleotides align to TRBD2. Germline V gene data show CDR1 as DFQATT and CDR2 as SNEGSKA (reference sequence). This CDR3 contains 10 residues. CDR3 in amino acids: CSASGTSGTF. The DNA of the CDR3 is TGCAGTGCTTCCGGGACTAGCGGTACCTTC.

This clonotype occurred many times. J is TRBJ1-5 and V is TRBV2; TRBD1 agrees at 8 bases. The J segment lost 6 bases and the V segment lost 6 bases, leaving 7 bases of the junction unmatched. The CDR3 consists of 14 residues. CDR1 and CDR2 from the germline V gene are SNHLY and FYNNEI. DNA for the CDR3: TGTGCCAGCAGACCGGGACAGGCGGGTCAGCCCCAGCATTTT. Translated: CASRPGQAGQPQHF.

This sequence joins TRBV20-1 and TRBJ1-1, with 7 bases matching TRBD1. Germline CDR1 and CDR2: DFQATT and SNEGSKA (reference sequence). Unmatched junction bases numbered 13, after V lost 6 bases and J lost 0 bases. CDR3 size: 16 residues. The CDR3 DNA is TGCAGTGCGCCGGTTCAGGGGGGACTCATGAACACTGAAGCTTTCTTT. It specifies CSAPVQGGLMNTEAFF.

This clonotype was counted a few times. The V call is TRBV6-1, the J call TRBJ2-5; D gene ambiguous. The CDR3 totals 13 residues. In germline, CDR1 is MNHNS, CDR2 SASEGT. V was pared by 5 bases and J by 5 bases, with 12 bases between. CDR3 protein: CASSTRSAETQYF. For the CDR3, the DNA is TGTGCCAGCAGTACGAGATCAGCGGAGACCCAGTACTTC.

This clonotype appeared many times. The chain employs TRBV10-1 and TRBJ1-5; D ambiguous. Germline V CDR1 and CDR2: WNHNN, SYGVQD (reference sequence). V shed 1 base and J shed 7 bases, with 5 bases lying between them. CDR3 length equals 12 residues. This CDR3 reads CASSEFGQPQHF. CDR3 nucleotide sequence: TGCGCCAGCAGTGAGTTCGGCCAGCCCCAGCATTTT.

The chain recombines TRBV7-2 with TRBJ1-3, with D tentatively TRBD1 (5 bases). CDR3 length: 16 amino acids. V dropped 2 bases and J dropped 0 bases, with 11 bases sitting between them. In germline, CDR1 is SGHTA, CDR2 FQGNSA. CDR3 DNA: TGTGCCAGCAGCTTAAGAGGGGCGAACTCTGGAAACACCATATATTTT. It translates to CASSLRGANSGNTIYF.